Listed below are T cell receptor beta chains from one sample, sequenced in a study of T-cell reconstitution after alpha-beta-depleted transplantation in children. In TCRdb, the PCR reads were re-called with MiXCR into one record per CDR3 protein. The sample has approximately 250,000 distinct CDR3 sequences; roughly 24% are singletons. Sequences were derived from PBMCs, sampled before TCRalphabeta/CD19-depleted stem cell transplant. The receptors were gathered from a girl aged 2-10 years with Fanconi anemia, due to receive a stem cell transplant. CDR3s leave out the opening cysteine and the closing phenylalanine or tryptophan. D genes are given only for firm matches.

>TRBJ1-4|.|TRBV15
ATSGHRVATNEKLF
>TRBJ2-7|TRBD2|TRBV19
ASSIYSGGTYEQY
>TRBJ2-7|.|TRBV29-1
SASMGHAYEQY
>TRBJ2-7|.|TRBV20-1
SARPRYEQY
>TRBJ2-5|.|TRBV5-1
ASSFHWVETQY
>TRBJ2-7|.|TRBV12-3/TRBV12-4
ASSFQLGGSYEQY
>TRBJ1-1|.|TRBV7-2
ASSLLSGGDTEAF
>TRBJ1-1|.|TRBV29-1
SVVSGALTEAF
>TRBJ2-1|.|TRBV15
ATGWYNEQF
>TRBJ2-4|.|TRBV7-2
ASSLKRELAKNIQY
>TRBJ1-5|.|TRBV12-3/TRBV12-4
ASSLSINRYSNQPQH
>TRBJ2-1|.|TRBV5-1
ASSRGTREQF
>TRBJ2-1|TRBD2|TRBV4-2
ASSQTSGFHEQF
>TRBJ2-7|.|TRBV30
AWSGGAFYEQY
>TRBJ2-1|.|TRBV25-1
ASSETSGPVYNEQF
>TRBJ2-7|.|TRBV7-9
ASSSQTPYEQY
>TRBJ2-1|.|TRBV10-1
ASSDSLNEQF
>TRBJ2-1|.|TRBV7-3
ASSVTSIVPNEQF
>TRBJ2-2|.|TRBV7-3
ASSFGHNTGELF
>TRBJ1-3|TRBD1|TRBV29-1
SATGQLYSGNTIY
>TRBJ2-5|TRBD2|TRBV13
ASSFRLAEETQY
>TRBJ2-1|TRBD1|TRBV5-1
ASSSQGAYWNEQF
>TRBJ2-1|.|TRBV6-5
ASTDGVAAGYEQF